The clone carrying this T cell receptor beta chain has just a few counts. The assay was immunoSEQ multiplex PCR, and TCRdb's table has in-frame clones only and misses some. The profile covers a few thousand clones, with more than 55% appearing a single time and 8.1% taken by the ten largest. Unmatched junction bases numbered 7, after V lost 5 bases and J lost 4 bases. The CDR3 has 15 amino acids. In germline, CDR1 is KGHSY, CDR2 FQNENV. The sample belongs to a study of circulating tumor DNA in untreated peripheral T-cell lymphoma. The TCR comes from a human donor with peripheral T-cell lymphoma. The sequencing sample was made of tumor tissue. This chain links TRBV16 with TRBJ1-4, with 7 bases lining up with TRBD1. CDR3 region: CASSATGTVNEKLFF. The CDR3 region has the DNA TGTGCCAGCAGCGCCACCGGGACAGTTAATGAAAAACTGTTTTTT.